These 22 T cell receptor beta chains originate from one sample sequenced in a study of T cell responses to AZD1222 COVID-19 vaccine. The repertoire was sequenced with immunoSEQ multiplex PCR; TCRdb's copy has only in-frame clones and lacks some. This sample has some 110,000 clones, with nearly 95% found just once. Sequencing was performed on peripheral blood, taken on day 0 of AZD1222 vaccination. The source is an adult in good health.

V is TRBV5-6 and J is TRBJ1-2; 10 bases fit TRBD1. The J segment lost 3 bases and the V segment lost 1 base, leaving 15 bases of the junction unmatched. Germline V lookup: CDR1 SGHDT, CDR2 YYEEEE. The CDR3 loop spans 19 amino acids. CDR3: CASSLIDWRAGQGDYGYTF. DNA for the CDR3: TGTGCCAGCAGCTTGATCGACTGGAGGGCTGGACAGGGGGACTATGGCTACACCTTC. The whole variable domain, filled in from reference TRBV5-6 and TRBJ1-2, reads DAGVTQSPTHLIKTRGQQVTLRCSPKSGHDTVSWYQQALGQGPQFIFQYYEEEERQRGNFPDRFSGHQFPNYSSELNVNALLLGDSALYLCASSLIDWRAGQGDYGYTFGSGTRLTVV.

The genes are TRBV7-3 and TRBJ2-1, with TRBD1 identical over 7 bases. Germline loops: CDR1 SGHTA, CDR2 FQGTGA. The CDR3 has 13 amino acids. After removal of 5 bases from V and 5 bases from J, the junction contained 3 bases not matched to a gene. CDR3 coding DNA: TGTGCCAGCAGCCCGGGGACAGACAATGAGCAGTTCTTC. Translated, it gives CASSPGTDNEQFF.

V gene TRBV9 combines with J gene TRBJ2-3; possibly TRBD2 for D (5 bases). Germline V gives CDR1 SGDLS, CDR2 YYNGEE. This CDR3 spans 15 amino acids. Between the trimmed V and J ends, which lost 3 bases and 0 bases, there was a span of 11 bases. In DNA, the CDR3 is TGTGCCAGCAGCGCAGAGGGATTGAGCACAGATACGCAGTATTTT. Translated, it gives CASSAEGLSTDTQYF.

A word on this clone: An end of the junction differs from the germline gene, which may be a read error. The chain uses TRBV7-9 and TRBJ1-2; 7 nucleotides align to TRBD1. The CDR3 is 12 residues long. Germline CDR1 SEHNR, CDR2 FQNEAQ (reference sequence). CDR3 sequence (DNA): TGTGCCAGCAGCTTAGCGCAGGGGGTCCTCAACTTC. It codes for CASSLAQGVLNF.

This chain uses TRBV5-1 with TRBJ2-1, with 11 bases that match TRBD1. The germline CDR1 and CDR2 sequences are SGHRS and YFSETQ. Unmatched junction bases numbered 2, after V lost 3 bases and J lost 6 bases. The length of the CDR3 is 14 residues. This CDR3 is CASSWDRGTNEQFF. CDR3 bases: TGCGCCAGCAGCTGGGACAGGGGGACCAATGAGCAGTTCTTC.

The chain recombines TRBV5-5 with TRBJ2-1; unclear D gene. This CDR3 region has 17 residues. Trimming took 2 bases from V and 3 from J, leaving 18 bases between them. CDR1 and CDR2 (germline): SGHKS, YYEKEE (reference sequence). The CDR3 protein is CASSLDSAWGSYNEQFF. The DNA of the CDR3 is TGTGCCAGCAGCTTAGACTCGGCTTGGGGTAGCTACAATGAGCAGTTCTTC.

This CDR3 reads CASSLDGEETQYF. In DNA, the CDR3 is TGTGCCAGCAGCTTAGATGGGGAAGAGACCCAGTACTTC. The chain couples TRBV7-3 to TRBJ2-5; D is undetermined. The CDR3 is made up of 13 amino acids. Trimming took off 2 bases at V and 3 bases at J, with 7 bases between the two ends. CDR1 and CDR2 (germline): SGHTA, FQGTGA.

The V call is TRBV6-6, the J call TRBJ1-1, with D tentatively TRBD1 (6 bases). Germline CDR1 is MNHNY and CDR2 is SVGAGI (reference sequence). The CDR3 is made up of 14 amino acids. Between the trimmed V and J ends, which lost 2 bases and 1 base, there was a span of 8 bases. The CDR3 DNA reads as TGTGCCAGCAGTTACGCAGGGGCGAACACTGAAGCTTTCTTT. Translation: CASSYAGANTEAFF.

This clone appeared a few times. The V gene is TRBV7-8, the J gene TRBJ1-1; TRBD1 matches at 9 bases. The CDR3 consists of 13 residues. CDR1 SGHVS and CDR2 FQNEAQ come from the germline V gene. Losses at the gene ends were 3 bases for V and 5 bases for J; bases not matched to a gene: 1. CDR3 sequence: CASSLTGGTEAFF. DNA for the CDR3: TGTGCCAGCAGCTTGACAGGGGGAACTGAAGCTTTCTTT.

This chain uses TRBV5-6 with TRBJ2-5; no clear D gene. The CDR3 covers 11 residues. Germline loops: CDR1 SGHDT, CDR2 YYEEEE. V shed 2 bases and J shed 4 bases, with 3 bases lying between them. The CDR3 nucleotides read TGTGCCAGCAGCTTCGCAGAGACCCAGTACTTC. Translated: CASSFAETQYF.

In this sample, this clone turned up once. One junction end does not reproduce the germline sequence, and a read error may be involved. The chain links TRBV3-1 (or the pseudogene TRBV3-2) to TRBJ2-7; 14 bases are a match to TRBD2. Per the germline V gene, CDR1 is LGHDT and CDR2 is YNNKEL (reference sequence). The CDR3 spans 17 residues. As DNA, the CDR3 is TGTGCCAGCAGCCCTGGACTAGCGGGAGGCCTTTCCTACGAGCAGTATTTC. Translated: CASSPGLAGGLSYEQYF.

V gene TRBV7-9 combines with J gene TRBJ2-1; 9 bases match TRBD2. Unmatched junction bases numbered 12, after V lost 8 bases and J lost 7 bases. The V gene's germline CDR1 is SEHNR and CDR2 FQNEAQ (reference sequence). This CDR3 has 15 amino acids. The CDR3 sequence: CASGRNSGRENEQFF. The DNA for the CDR3 is TGTGCCAGCGGGAGGAATAGCGGGAGAGAGAATGAGCAGTTCTTC. The full variable domain, its missing parts supplied by reference TRBV7-9 and TRBJ2-1, is DTGVSQNPRHKITKRGQNVTFRCDPISEHNRLYWYRQTLGQGPEFLTYFQNEAQLEKSRLLSDRFSAERPKGSFSTLEIQRTEQGDSAMYLCASGRNSGRENEQFFGPGTRLTVL.

This clone showed up just once. The CDR3 DNA reads TGTGCCAGCAGCTGGGGGGGGGACTTTCCCTACGAGCAGTACTTC. Its translation: CASSWGGDFPYEQYF. The rearrangement joins TRBV5-4 to TRBJ2-7; 7 bases match TRBD2. The CDR3 sequence is 15 residues long. Trimming at V came to 3 bases and at J to 2 bases, leaving 8 bases not matched to a gene. Germline loops: CDR1 SGHNT, CDR2 YYREEE (reference sequence).

CDR3: CASRFDREAFF. The DNA for the CDR3 is TGTGCCAGCAGGTTCGACAGGGAAGCTTTCTTT. This chain connects TRBV7-9 to TRBJ1-1, with D possibly being TRBD1 (6 bases). This CDR3 is built from 11 residues. V was pared by 6 bases and J by 8 bases, with 10 bases between. Germline V gives CDR1 SEHNR, CDR2 FQNEAQ (reference sequence).

The chain couples TRBV24-1 to TRBJ1-5; D not certain. The ends were cut back, 5 bases at V and 7 bases at J, with 8 bases in the middle. There are 12 residues in the CDR3. In germline, CDR1 is KGHDR, CDR2 SFDVKD. The chain's CDR3 is CATSAFEQPQHF. The CDR3 DNA reads TGTGCCACCAGTGCTTTCGAACAGCCCCAGCATTTT.

This clone has a handful of counts. The chain recombines TRBV2 with TRBJ1-3; D is unclear. CDR1 is SNHLY and CDR2 is FYNNEI in the germline V gene. V was trimmed by 3 bases and J by 2 bases, leaving 17 bases between them. This CDR3 comprises 17 residues. CDR3 region: CASSDYFLGETGNTIYF. CDR3 coding DNA: TGTGCCAGCAGTGACTATTTCTTGGGTGAAACTGGAAACACCATATATTTT.

This chain joins TRBV4-1 and TRBJ2-3; the D is unclear. The germline V gene has CDR1 MGHRA and CDR2 YSYEKL. This CDR3 region has 13 residues. The V and J ends lost 0 bases and 4 bases respectively, with 5 bases between them. As DNA, the CDR3 is TGCGCCAGCAGCCAAGAGATCCCAGATACGCAGTATTTT. This encodes CASSQEIPDTQYF.

The chain couples TRBV15 to TRBJ2-2; the match to TRBD1 covers 8 bases. The length of the CDR3 is 16 residues. Germline CDR1 LNHNV, CDR2 YYDKDF (reference sequence). The junction had 2 bases not matched to a gene; V was cut back by 1 base and J by 1 base. This CDR3 reads CATSRGGTGNTGELFF. The CDR3 DNA sequence: TGTGCCACCAGCAGAGGGGGGACAGGGAACACCGGGGAGCTGTTTTTT.

V and J are TRBV5-1 and TRBJ2-4, with 7 positions matching TRBD1. V lost 4 bases and J lost 6; bases outside the gene matches: 7. The CDR3 has 14 residues. CDR1 and CDR2 (germline): SGHRS, YFSETQ. The CDR3 sequence is CASSQGRQGNIQYF. In DNA form, the CDR3 reads TGCGCCAGCAGCCAGGGGAGACAGGGAAACATTCAGTACTTC.

The rearrangement links TRBV3-1 (or the pseudogene TRBV3-2) to TRBJ1-1; D gene uncertain. The V end was cut by 7 bases, the J end by 1 base, with 7 bases between. The CDR3 consists of 12 residues. Looked up from germline, CDR1 is LGHDT and CDR2 is YNNKEL (reference sequence). The CDR3 DNA follows: TGTGCCAGCATGGGGAAGAACACTGAAGCTTTCTTT. It codes for CASMGKNTEAFF.

CDR3 residues: CASSLWGSGARSGEAFF. The CDR3 DNA reads as TGTGCCAGCAGCTTATGGGGTTCAGGGGCGAGATCGGGTGAAGCTTTCTTT. The chain links TRBV7-9 to TRBJ1-1; possible D gene TRBD1, 6 bases. With 2 bases removed from V and 7 bases from J, the gap between germline ends came to 23 bases. Germline CDR1 is SEHNR and CDR2 is FQNEAQ (reference sequence). The CDR3 sequence is 17 residues long.

The chain employs TRBV11-3 and TRBJ1-1; D gene unclear. CDR1 and CDR2 from the germline V gene are SGHNT and YENEEA. V was pared by 3 bases and J by 5 bases, with 10 bases between. This CDR3 spans 13 amino acids. The CDR3 region has the DNA TGTGCCAGCAGCTTGGAGGGTAGTACTGAAGCTTTCTTT. Its translation: CASSLEGSTEAFF. Full variable domain (outside the CDR3, taken from reference TRBV11-3 and TRBJ1-1): EAGVVQSPRYKIIEKKQPVAFWCNPISGHNTLYWYLQNLGQGPELLIRYENEEAVDDSQLPKDRFSAERLKGVDSTLKIQPAELGDSAVYLCASSLEGSTEAFFGQGTRLTVV.